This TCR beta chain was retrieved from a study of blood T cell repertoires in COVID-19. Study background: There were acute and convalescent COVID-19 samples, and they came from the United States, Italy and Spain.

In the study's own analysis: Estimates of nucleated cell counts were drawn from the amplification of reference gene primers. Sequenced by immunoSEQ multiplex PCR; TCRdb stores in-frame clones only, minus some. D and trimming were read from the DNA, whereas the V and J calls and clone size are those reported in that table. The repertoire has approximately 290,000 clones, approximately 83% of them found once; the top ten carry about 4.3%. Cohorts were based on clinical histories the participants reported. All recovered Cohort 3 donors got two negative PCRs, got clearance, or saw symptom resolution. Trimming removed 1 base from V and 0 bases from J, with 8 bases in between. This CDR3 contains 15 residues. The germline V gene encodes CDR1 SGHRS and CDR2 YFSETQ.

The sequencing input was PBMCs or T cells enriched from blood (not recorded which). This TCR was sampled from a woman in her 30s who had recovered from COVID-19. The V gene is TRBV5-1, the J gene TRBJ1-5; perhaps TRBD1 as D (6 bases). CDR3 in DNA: TGCGCCAGCAGCTTGACAGGGAATAGCAATCAGCCCCAGCATTTT. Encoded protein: CASSLTGNSNQPQHF.